The clone carrying this T cell receptor (beta chain) was observed once. In the source study's methods: Reference gene primer amplification gave estimated nucleated cell counts. Only in-frame clones appear in the TCRdb table, and some are missing; sequencing was by immunoSEQ multiplex PCR. The V and J calls and clone size come from that table; D and trimming were worked out from the DNA. There are more than 250,000 clones in the sample; approximately 84% occur only once, and 8.6% lies in the top ten. This sample stems from a study of blood T cell repertoires in COVID-19. Study background: Some COVID-19 samples were acute and others convalescent; all came from the United States, Italy and Spain. Sample material is recorded as cDNA or gDNA derived from T cells, B-cell-depleted T cells, or PBMCs.

The V end was cut by 6 bases, the J end by 7 bases, with 9 bases between. Germline lookup yields CDR1 SNHLY and CDR2 FYNNEI. The CDR3 covers 11 residues. The chain joins TRBV2 to TRBJ2-5; D gene ambiguous. This TCR was recovered from a human donor in a cohort sampled during active COVID-19. The specimen sequenced was peripheral blood. The CDR3 loop is CASSGLLTQYF. CDR3 coding DNA: TGTGCCAGCAGCGGGTTACTGACCCAGTACTTC.